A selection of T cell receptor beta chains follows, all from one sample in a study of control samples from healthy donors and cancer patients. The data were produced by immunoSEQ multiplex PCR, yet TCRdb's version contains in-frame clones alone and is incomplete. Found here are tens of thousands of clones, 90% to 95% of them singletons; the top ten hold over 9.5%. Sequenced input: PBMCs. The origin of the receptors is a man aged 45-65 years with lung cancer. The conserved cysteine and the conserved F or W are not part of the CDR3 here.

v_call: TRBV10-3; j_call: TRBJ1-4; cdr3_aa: AISESGGDNGLF
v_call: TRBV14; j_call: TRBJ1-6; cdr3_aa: ASSQLNRGVGSPLH
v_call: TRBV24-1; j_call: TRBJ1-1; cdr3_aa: ATSASVRSPTNTEAF
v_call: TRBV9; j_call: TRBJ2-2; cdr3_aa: ASSFREGTSGGASTGELF
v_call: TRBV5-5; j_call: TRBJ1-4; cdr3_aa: ASSFPGQDEKLF
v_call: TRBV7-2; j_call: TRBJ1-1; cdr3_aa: ASSPPFGGHTEAF
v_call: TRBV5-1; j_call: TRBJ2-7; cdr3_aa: ASSFGQSAEQY
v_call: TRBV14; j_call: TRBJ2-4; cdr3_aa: ASSLTGEANTVQY
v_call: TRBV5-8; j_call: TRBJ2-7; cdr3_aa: ATYRNYEQY
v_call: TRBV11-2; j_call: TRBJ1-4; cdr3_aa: ASSLIDRDREGEKLF
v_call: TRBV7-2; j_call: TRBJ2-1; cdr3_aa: ASSLTGGVGEQF
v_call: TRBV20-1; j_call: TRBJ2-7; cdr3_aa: SATEYEQY
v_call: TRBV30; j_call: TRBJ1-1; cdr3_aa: AWSERLGVGDTEAF
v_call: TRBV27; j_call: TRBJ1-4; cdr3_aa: ASSLRTSTNEKLF